The 10 T cell receptor beta chains in this list originate from one sample, sequenced in a study of blood T cells in healthy people across ages. A second about 6 to 12 cycle PCR used barcoded and J-beta primers. TCRdb passed the 5' RACE reads through MiXCR, listing each CDR3 protein once. The profile shows hundreds of thousands of distinct CDR3 sequences, about 61% of them singletons. The sample was blood. The source is a man aged 35 to 55 in good health.

This clonotype showed up many times. The chain uses TRBV4-2 and TRBJ2-6; D is uncertain. Trimming removed 1 base at V and 0 bases at J, with 7 bases between. The germline gives CDR1 LGHNA, CDR2 YNFKEQ. CDR3 size: 16 residues. The CDR3 loop is CASSQGVNSGANVLTF. In nucleotides, the CDR3 is TGTGCCAGCAGCCAAGGGGTGAACTCTGGGGCCAACGTCCTGACTTTC.

The J gene is TRBJ2-1, the V gene TRBV6-2 or TRBV6-3; no clear D gene. V lost 8 bases to trimming and J lost 1 base, with 15 bases between them. Germline-derived CDR1 and CDR2 are MNHEY and SVGEGT. The CDR3 sequence is 15 residues long. This chain's CDR3 is CASASRRRSYNEQFF. For the CDR3, the DNA is TGTGCCAGCGCCAGTAGACGACGGTCCTACAATGAGCAGTTCTTC.

The chain is built from TRBV5-1 and TRBJ2-4; 7 positions match TRBD1. CDR1 is SGHRS and CDR2 is YFSETQ in the germline V gene. This CDR3 has 14 residues. V trimming: 2 bases; J trimming: 8 bases; junction bases outside the gene matches: 7. CDR3 sequence reads: CASSFGDRGDIQYF. The CDR3 DNA sequence: TGCGCCAGCAGCTTCGGGGACAGAGGAGACATTCAGTACTTC.

The chain has TRBV12-3 or TRBV12-4 and TRBJ2-5, with unresolved D. V was trimmed by 4 bases and J by 0 bases, leaving 3 bases between them. The CDR3 contains 12 residues. CDR3 loop: CASSWNQETQYF. In nucleotides, the CDR3 is TGTGCCAGCAGTTGGAACCAAGAGACCCAGTACTTC.

The chain carries TRBV27 and TRBJ2-1; the match to TRBD1 covers 7 bases. The CDR3 sequence is 14 residues long. The V segment lost 2 bases and the J segment 8 bases; nucleotides outside the gene matches: 6. Per the germline V gene, CDR1 is MNHEY and CDR2 is SMNVEV (reference sequence). Here the CDR3 DNA reads TGTGCCAGCAGTTTAAGGGGGCGCAGGGATGAGCAGTTCTTC. Amino acids: CASSLRGRRDEQFF.

The chain combines TRBV3-1 with TRBJ2-4; 7 bases are a match to TRBD2. TRBJ2-7 explains the end of the DNA better; the J call may be wrong. Germline assignment: CDR1 LGHDT and CDR2 YNNKEL (reference sequence). CDR3 length equals 17 residues. CDR3 DNA: TGTGCCAGCAGCCAAGTCGTGGCCACTAGCGCGATCTACGAGCAGTACTTC. Translation gives CASSQVVATSAIYEQYF.

This chain joins TRBV2 and TRBJ2-4; 8 bases are a match to TRBD2. In germline, CDR1 is SNHLY, CDR2 FYNNEI. The V and J ends lost 5 bases and 15 bases, in that order; junction bases with no gene match: 12. The CDR3 contains 13 residues. The CDR3 nucleotides are TGTGCCAGCAGTCAAGAGACCGGGACTAGGGTGTACTTC. Translating gives CASSQETGTRVYF.

This clonotype was counted between two and nine times. The rearrangement uses TRBV2 and TRBJ2-1; D gene unclear. Looked up from germline, CDR1 is SNHLY and CDR2 is FYNNEI. The CDR3 totals 13 residues. V shed 4 bases and J shed 3 bases, with 7 bases lying between them. The CDR3 bases are TGTGCCAGCAGTGGCGAGCTCTACAATGAGCAGTTCTTC. Amino acids: CASSGELYNEQFF.

On this clonotype itself: One junction end does not reproduce the germline sequence, and a read error may be involved. This chain connects TRBV20-1 to TRBJ1-4; D is possibly TRBD1 (5 bases). The germline CDR1 and CDR2 sequences are DFQATT and SNEGSKA (reference sequence). The CDR3 contains 16 residues. CDR3 sequence reads: CSASDSEPGYREKLFF. CDR3 DNA: TGCAGCGCTAGTGACTCTGAACCAGGGTATCGTGAAAAACTGTTTTTT.

The rearrangement uses TRBV29-1 and TRBJ1-4; D gene unclear. Per germline, CDR1 SQVTM and CDR2 ANQGSEA. Trimming cost V 5 bases and J 3 bases, with 7 bases left between them. This CDR3 region has 12 residues. CDR3 protein: CSVYSPNEKLFF. DNA for the CDR3: TGCAGCGTTTATAGTCCTAATGAAAAACTGTTTTTT.